This T cell receptor beta chain was identified in a study of T cell responses to AZD1222 COVID-19 vaccine. Study context: Pooling covered second doses at about 4 or about 12 weeks. Study-wide results and caveats: There were vaccine-associated CD4 TCRs across spike, dominant at 160-218 and 743-854. Clonal diversity was possibly underestimated, and white British individuals and females predominated among donors. Just 6 or 7 people given AZD1222 tested seropositive at baseline.

TCRdb's copy holds only in-frame clones and misses some; the assay was immunoSEQ multiplex PCR. The sample includes 95,000 to 130,000 clones, around 90% seen only once; the top ten take about a tenth. Concerning this clone: Its antigen remains unidentified.

Here the sequenced sample was peripheral blood, taken on day 0 of AZD1222 vaccination. The TCR sequence derives from an adult in good health.

CDR3: CASSPQDSQETQYF. The CDR3 DNA reads TGTGCCAGCTCACCACAGGACAGCCAAGAGACCCAGTACTTC. The chain recombines TRBV18 with TRBJ2-5; tentative D call: TRBD1 (6 bases). The CDR3 contains 14 residues. The germline V gene has CDR1 KGHSH and CDR2 LQKENI. V lost 1 base, J lost 1 base, and 7 bases lay in between.